One sample yielded the 17 T cell receptor beta chains listed below, sequenced in a study of T-cell reconstitution after alpha-beta-depleted transplantation in children. Unique molecular identifiers featured in how the TCRbeta library was prepared. A single record per CDR3 protein comes from TCRdb applying MiXCR to the PCR reads. Among 900,000 or so distinct CDR3 sequences listed, 15% to 20% were seen once. Sample: PBMCs, mostly from graft donor cells, taken 360 days after TCRalphabeta/CD19-depleted stem cell transplant. These receptors were obtained from a male patient younger than 18 who had a stem cell transplant for acute lymphoblastic leukemia, so the T cells may come from the graft donor.

This clonotype has only a few counts. The chain recombines TRBV29-1 with TRBJ2-2; D ambiguous. Germline V gene sequence: CDR1 SQVTM, CDR2 ANQGSEA. The CDR3 is made up of 14 amino acids. With 2 bases removed from V and 0 bases from J, the gap between germline ends came to 7 bases. CDR3 loop: CSVELGANTGELFF. The CDR3, as DNA: TGCAGCGTTGAACTCGGAGCGAACACCGGGGAGCTGTTTTTT.

V and J are TRBV30 and TRBJ2-7; possibly TRBD1 for D (6 bases). Germline V gene lookup returns CDR1 GTSNPN and CDR2 SVGIG (reference sequence). V lost 1 base and J lost 1, with 11 bases in between. The CDR3 loop spans 14 amino acids. Here the CDR3 reads CAWSETGSSYEQYF. In DNA form, the CDR3 reads TGTGCCTGGAGTGAAACAGGGTCTTCCTACGAGCAGTACTTC.

A few counts support this clonotype. This CDR3 is CSASAITSGRHPGQYF. DNA of the CDR3: TGCAGTGCTAGCGCTATAACTAGCGGGAGGCACCCTGGGCAGTATTTT. This chain connects TRBV20-1 to TRBJ2-3, with 12 bases fitting TRBD2. Per the germline V gene, CDR1 is DFQATT and CDR2 is SNEGSKA (reference sequence). This CDR3 has 16 residues. Trimming took 3 bases from V and 11 from J; bases not matched to a gene: 15.

This chain uses TRBV20-1 with TRBJ2-3; 12 bases map to TRBD2. Germline values: CDR1 DFQATT, CDR2 SNEGSKA (reference sequence). CDR3 length: 15 residues. V was clipped by 4 bases and J by 6 bases; unmatched bases: 8. The CDR3 DNA sequence: TGCAGTGCTACTCCTAGCGGGAGGGCAAGCGATACGCAGTATTTT. This encodes CSATPSGRASDTQYF.

The chain links TRBV29-1 to TRBJ1-5; tentative D call: TRBD1 (6 bases). The CDR3 has 14 residues. The V end was cut by 6 bases, the J end by 4 bases, with 16 bases between. Germline CDR1 is SQVTM and CDR2 is ANQGSEA. The CDR3 spells CSVALEGGNQPQHF. The CDR3 DNA reads TGCAGCGTGGCCCTAGAGGGGGGTAATCAGCCCCAGCATTTT.

The chain carries TRBV29-1 and TRBJ1-2; D is unresolved. The CDR3 length is 13 residues. CDR1 is SQVTM and CDR2 is ANQGSEA in the germline V gene. V was pared by 5 bases and J by 6 bases, with 16 bases between. CDR3 protein: CSVRRWDKDGYTF. In nucleotides, the CDR3 is TGCAGCGTTAGACGGTGGGATAAAGATGGCTACACCTTC.

CDR3 loop: CASSPRNGLAGLYNEQFF. The CDR3 DNA follows: TGTGCCAGCAGCCCTCGAAATGGACTAGCGGGCCTCTACAATGAGCAGTTCTTC. This chain connects TRBV11-1 to TRBJ2-1; 11 bases align to TRBD2. The V and J ends lost 5 bases and 3 bases, in that order; junction bases with no gene match: 12. The CDR3 has 18 residues. Germline V gene sequence: CDR1 SGHAT, CDR2 FQDESV (reference sequence).

The chain couples TRBV27 to TRBJ2-4; D unresolved. The germline gives CDR1 MNHEY, CDR2 SMNVEV (reference sequence). CDR3 length equals 13 residues. V lost 2 bases and J 7 bases, leaving 9 bases between the germline ends. In DNA form, the CDR3 reads TGTGCCAGCAGTTTAGTGACGGATAACATTCAGTACTTC. It encodes CASSLVTDNIQYF.

This clonotype showed up just a few times. Mismatch with germline at one junction end may stem from a read error. This chain connects TRBV12-3 or TRBV12-4 to TRBJ2-7; 11 bases line up with TRBD2. This CDR3 spans 14 amino acids. CDR3: CARLTSGGTEPGWF. The CDR3 DNA follows: TGTGCCAGACTTACTAGCGGGGGCACCGAGCCGGGCTGGTTC.

The gene calls are TRBV29-1 and TRBJ1-4; maybe TRBD1 (5 bases). Germline CDR1 is SQVTM and CDR2 is ANQGSEA. CDR3 length: 12 amino acids. V was trimmed by 4 bases and J by 5 bases, leaving 8 bases between them. The CDR3 protein is CSVAGLNEKLFF. Written as DNA, the CDR3 is TGCAGCGTTGCGGGGCTAAATGAAAAACTGTTTTTT.

Many counts were recorded for this clonotype. The chain joins TRBV28 to TRBJ2-1; tentatively, D is TRBD1 or TRBD2 (5 bases each). Germline lookup yields CDR1 MDHEN and CDR2 SYDVKM. Trimming removed 3 bases from V and 8 bases from J, with 8 bases in between. The CDR3 sequence is 12 residues long. The chain's CDR3 is CASSLGRDEQFF. In nucleotides, the CDR3 is TGTGCCAGCAGTTTGGGGCGGGATGAGCAGTTCTTC.

This clonotype was counted at least ten times. This chain uses TRBV5-1 with TRBJ2-7; 11 nucleotides match TRBD2. The CDR3 covers 15 residues. Germline loops: CDR1 SGHRS, CDR2 YFSETQ. The V and J ends lost 0 bases and 3 bases, in that order; junction bases with no gene match: 2. In nucleotides, the CDR3 is TGCGCCAGCAGCTTGGAACTAGCGGGAGTCTACGAGCAGTACTTC. Encoded protein: CASSLELAGVYEQYF.

The CDR3 region is CASSAGGLAKNIQYF. CDR3 sequence (DNA): TGTGCCAGCAGCGCAGGAGGTTTAGCCAAAAACATTCAGTACTTC. The gene calls are TRBV5-6 and TRBJ2-4; perhaps TRBD2 as D (5 bases). The CDR3 runs 15 residues. From germline, CDR1 is SGHDT and CDR2 YYEEEE. V was shortened by 4 bases and J by 0 bases, with 11 bases between the two germline ends.

In its sample, this clonotype was seen a few times. This chain links TRBV7-2 with TRBJ1-3; no clear D. V was trimmed by 3 bases and J by 3 bases, leaving 9 bases between them. The germline V gene encodes CDR1 SGHTA and CDR2 FQGNSA. The CDR3 contains 14 residues. CDR3 nucleotide sequence: TGTGCCAGCAGCTTGCAGTCTGGTGGAAACACCATATATTTT. It translates to CASSLQSGGNTIYF.

This clonotype occurred a few times. The CDR3 is CASSDRGLLAGGPVTGELFF. The DNA for the CDR3 is TGTGCCAGCAGTGATAGGGGGCTACTAGCGGGAGGGCCCGTCACCGGGGAGCTGTTTTTT. The V and J genes are TRBV25-1 and TRBJ2-2; 13 bases are a match to TRBD2. Germline lookup yields CDR1 MGHDK and CDR2 SYGVNS. CDR3 length: 20 residues. Trimming removed 3 bases from V and 4 bases from J; junction bases left unmatched: 14.

The chain couples TRBV20-1 to TRBJ1-5; a weak D match, TRBD1 (6 bases). The CDR3 has 16 residues. Germline assignment: CDR1 DFQATT and CDR2 SNEGSKA (reference sequence). V was clipped by 5 bases and J by 4 bases, with 21 bases between them. The CDR3 DNA reads TGCAGTGCTGTAAACAGGGCCCCCAACCCGAATCAGCCCCAGCATTTT. This gives the protein CSAVNRAPNPNQPQHF.

The chain combines TRBV18 with TRBJ2-7, with D unclear. V was clipped by 2 bases and J by 3 bases, with 17 bases between them. CDR1 is KGHSH, CDR2 LQKENI, per germline. This CDR3 is 16 amino acids long. The CDR3, as DNA: TGTGCCAGCTCACCATCTGCACGGTTTCTAAACTACGAGCAGTACTTC. Translated, it gives CASSPSARFLNYEQYF.